The T cell receptor beta chain under discussion was sequenced for a study of human T cells and chemical hapten exposure. Turning to the study itself: Women made up most patients, who had alopecia areata, totalis or universalis.

Comment on this clonotype: Its antigen is unidentified.

V was pared by 1 base and J by 0 bases, with 2 bases of the junction left unmatched. Germline V gene lookup returns CDR1 MNHNS and CDR2 SASEGT. The CDR3 is 15 residues long. Original handling: Across samples, TCR counts had a median of around 100,000 and ranged from about 20,000 to 750,000. TCRdb reanalysed the RACE reads using MiXCR and keeps one entry per CDR3 protein. The V and J calls were determined by TCRdb, not by the authors. The data show approximately 32,000 distinct CDR3 sequences, approximately 12% seen once. Time point specified: pre-sensitization, week 0. Treatment specified: therapeutic diphenylcyclopropenone sensitization with weekly scalp DPC. Before extraction, the whole blood was not fractionated, and total RNA was taken from it. Study findings and constraints: DPC sensitization did not alter TCRs above 1 in 1000 frequency.

This receptor was identified in a woman aged 35 to 49 with alopecia areata. Some clones in this sample may be carry-over from other donors' samples. This chain connects TRBV6-1 to TRBJ1-1; 7 bases align to TRBD1. The sample consisted of whole blood, taken in connection with sensitization to the hapten diphenylcyclopropenone (DPC). The CDR3: CASSEGRGLNTEAFF. In DNA, the CDR3 is TGTGCCAGCAGTGAAGGGAGGGGGCTGAACACTGAAGCTTTCTTT.